Following are 13 T cell receptor beta chains from one sample sequenced in a study of T cell responses to AZD1222 COVID-19 vaccine (dated by TCRdb to the early 2020s). The intended sense of this specimen's time point label: baseline before first vaccination. Library prep was done by the immunoSEQ multiplex PCR assay. TCRdb carries this immuneACCESS record with in-frame sequences only. Its versions omit some clonotypes, under half of them owing to an unresolved V gene in the studies checked, with the rest unexplained. The sample contains roughly 140,000 clones, around nine tenths of them found a single time. Approximately 3.6% of the sample belongs to the ten largest clones. The material was peripheral blood, obtained on day 0 of AZD1222 vaccination. Every receptor here comes from an adult in good health.

V and J are TRBV19 and TRBJ1-4; 7 bases map to TRBD1. The J segment lost 0 bases and the V segment lost 1 base, leaving 8 bases of the junction unmatched. The CDR3 consists of 18 residues. The V gene's germline CDR1 is LNHDA and CDR2 SQIVND (reference sequence). CDR3 sequence (DNA): TGTGCCAGTAGTATAGCGAGGGGGCGAAGAGCAACTAATGAAAAACTGTTTTTT. Residues: CASSIARGRRATNEKLFF.

This clone was observed a single time. J is TRBJ1-2 and V is TRBV6-5; no definite D call. Germline lookup yields CDR1 MNHEY and CDR2 SVGAGI. This CDR3 is built from 15 residues. The V end was cut by 4 bases, the J end by 0 bases, with 12 bases between. The CDR3 sequence: CASSFLQLANYGYTF. CDR3 sequence (DNA): TGTGCCAGCAGTTTCCTACAGTTAGCTAACTATGGCTACACCTTC.

This clone appeared a single time. The chain combines TRBV3-1 (or the pseudogene TRBV3-2) with TRBJ2-7; either TRBD1 or TRBD2 may supply D (5 bases each). The CDR3 totals 16 residues. The ends were cut back, 7 bases at V and 7 bases at J, with 26 bases in the middle. Germline CDR1 reads LGHDT; CDR2 reads YNNKEL (reference sequence). CDR3 loop: CASTRGSVQGLGEQYF. Here the CDR3 DNA reads TGTGCCAGCACCCGGGGTAGCGTCCAGGGCTTGGGGGAGCAGTACTTC.

V usage is TRBV11-3 and J usage is TRBJ2-1; D is unresolved. Germline V gene sequence: CDR1 SGHNT, CDR2 YENEEA. The CDR3 is made up of 14 amino acids. V shed 2 bases and J shed 8 bases, with 13 bases lying between them. The CDR3 DNA sequence: TGTGCCAGCAGCTTACTCCTAGGCTTTCATGAGCAGTTCTTC. Translating it yields CASSLLLGFHEQFF.

This sequence joins TRBV11-1 and TRBJ2-5; D is unresolved. The CDR3 has 15 residues. Looked up from germline, CDR1 is SGHAT and CDR2 is FQDESV (reference sequence). The V end was cut by 6 bases, the J end by 8 bases, with 22 bases between. CDR3 nucleotides: TGTGCCAGCAGAAATCATATCGTCGACACAACTACCCAGTACTTC. Protein product: CASRNHIVDTTTQYF.

This chain connects TRBV6-5 to TRBJ2-3, with D perhaps assigned TRBD1 or TRBD2 (5 bases each). The V gene lost 8 bases and the J gene lost 4 bases, with 16 bases spanning the gap. The germline V gene encodes CDR1 MNHEY and CDR2 SVGAGI. This CDR3 spans 14 amino acids. The CDR3 sequence is CASRLGVGADTQYF. CDR3 sequence (DNA): TGTGCCAGCCGGTTGGGGGTTGGTGCAGATACGCAGTATTTT.

This clone was recorded once. The V gene is TRBV7-9, the J gene TRBJ2-5; D not certain. V lost 8 bases and J 5 bases, leaving 15 bases between the germline ends. Germline V gene sequence: CDR1 SEHNR, CDR2 FQNEAQ (reference sequence). The CDR3 runs 13 residues. As DNA, the CDR3 is TGTGCCAGCGTTAATGAACTTTTGGAGACCCAGTACTTC. Encoded protein: CASVNELLETQYF.

V and J are TRBV27 and TRBJ2-7; 7 bases align to TRBD2. V lost 6 bases, J lost 1 base, and 3 bases stayed unmatched. The CDR3 contains 13 residues. Germline CDR1 is MNHEY and CDR2 is SMNVEV (reference sequence). The CDR3 nucleotides are TGTGCCAGCAGCCGGACTAGTTCCTACGAGCAGTACTTC. Protein sequence: CASSRTSSYEQYF.

The chain couples TRBV7-9 to TRBJ1-4; D is possibly TRBD1 (5 bases). The CDR3 has 19 amino acids. The germline gives CDR1 SEHNR, CDR2 FQNEAQ (reference sequence). V was pared by 5 bases and J by 0 bases, with 22 bases between. CDR3 sequence: CASSPYNTRQIATNEKLFF. The DNA for the CDR3 is TGTGCCAGCAGCCCATACAACACTCGACAGATTGCAACTAATGAAAAACTGTTTTTT.

The chain is built from TRBV19 and TRBJ2-1; TRBD1 matches 7 bases. Germline V gene sequence: CDR1 LNHDA, CDR2 SQIVND (reference sequence). The CDR3 spans 13 residues. With V trimmed by 9 bases and J by 8 bases, 10 bases remained unmatched. In DNA, the CDR3 is TGTGCCAGCAGGACAGGTGGGGGATATGAGCAGTTCTTC. The encoded protein is CASRTGGGYEQFF.

V is TRBV7-2 and J is TRBJ2-7; the D gene is possibly TRBD2 (6 bases). CDR3 length: 15 amino acids. V was trimmed by 3 bases and J by 5 bases, leaving 17 bases between them. Germline V CDR1 and CDR2: SGHTA, FQGNSA. In DNA form, the CDR3 reads TGTGCCAGCAGCTTTGCCCCGGGAGTAGGCAACGAGCAGTACTTC. The encoded protein is CASSFAPGVGNEQYF.

The chain links TRBV7-3 to TRBJ2-2; D is perhaps TRBD1 (6 bases). Germline CDR1 is SGHTA and CDR2 is FQGTGA. The CDR3 totals 15 residues. V shed 6 bases and J shed 4 bases, with 15 bases lying between them. CDR3 amino acids: CASRAGTHSTGELFF. The CDR3 nucleotides read TGTGCCAGCAGGGCCGGGACACATTCCACCGGGGAGCTGTTTTTT.

The chain recombines TRBV12-3 or TRBV12-4 with TRBJ1-1; D is perhaps TRBD1 (5 bases). V was cut by 5 bases and J by 4 bases, with 11 bases left in between. CDR3 length: 13 amino acids. The CDR3 sequence: CASSPGLITEAFF. In DNA, the CDR3 is TGTGCCAGCAGTCCAGGGTTAATCACTGAAGCTTTCTTT.